Described below is a single T cell receptor (beta chain) sequence and its context. Its target is not known. From the RT-PCR reads, TCRdb called clonotypes with MiXCR, one entry per CDR3 protein. This table holds hundreds of thousands of distinct CDR3 sequences, over 11% found once. This entry is derived from a study of response to subunit inactivated influenza vaccine. The study, taken as a whole, reports: Each seasonal influenza vaccination, the authors suggested, recruits few new T cells.

V was trimmed by 1 base and J by 2 bases, leaving 15 bases between them. The CDR3 has 16 amino acids. Germline-derived CDR1 and CDR2 are SGHRS and YFSETQ. This TCR derives from a man between 50 and 59 years old who received an inactivated influenza vaccine. V gene TRBV5-1 combines with J gene TRBJ1-1; D is uncertain. Material: PBMCs from blood, obtained around two weeks before vaccination. The CDR3 reads CASSLMPGGRNTEAFF. CDR3 in DNA: TGCGCCAGCAGCTTGATGCCAGGAGGCCGAAACACTGAAGCTTTCTTT. Variable domain in full (rest from reference TRBV5-1 and TRBJ1-1): KAGVTQTPRYLIKTRGQQVTLSCSPISGHRSVSWYQQTPGQGLQFLFEYFSETQRNKGNFPGRFSGRQFSNSRSEMNVSTLELGDSALYLCASSLMPGGRNTEAFFGQGTRLTVV.